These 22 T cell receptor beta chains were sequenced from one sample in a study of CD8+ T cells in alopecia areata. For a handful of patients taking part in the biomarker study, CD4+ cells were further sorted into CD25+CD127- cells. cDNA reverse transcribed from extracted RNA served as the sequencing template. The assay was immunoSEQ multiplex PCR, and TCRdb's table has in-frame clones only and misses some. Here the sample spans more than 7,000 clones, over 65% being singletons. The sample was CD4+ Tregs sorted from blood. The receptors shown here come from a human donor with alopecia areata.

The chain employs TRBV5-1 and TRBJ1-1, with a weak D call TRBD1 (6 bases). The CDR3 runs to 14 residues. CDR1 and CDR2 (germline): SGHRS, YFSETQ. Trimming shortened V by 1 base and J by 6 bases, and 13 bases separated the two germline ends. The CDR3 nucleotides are TGCGCCAGCAGCTTGACGGCGGGGGGCTCTGAAGCTTTCTTT. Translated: CASSLTAGGSEAFF.

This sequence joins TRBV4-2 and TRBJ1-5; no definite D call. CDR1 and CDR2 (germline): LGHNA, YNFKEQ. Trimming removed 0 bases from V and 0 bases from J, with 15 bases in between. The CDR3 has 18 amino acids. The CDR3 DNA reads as TGTGCCAGCAGCCAAGATCGGTTGGGATCCTATAGCAATCAGCCCCAGCATTTT. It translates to CASSQDRLGSYSNQPQHF.

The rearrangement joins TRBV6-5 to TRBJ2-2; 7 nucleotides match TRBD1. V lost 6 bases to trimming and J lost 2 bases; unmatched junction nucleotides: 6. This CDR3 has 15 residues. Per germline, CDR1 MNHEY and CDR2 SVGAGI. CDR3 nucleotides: TGTGCCAGCAGCTCCGGGACAGATAACACCGGGGAGCTGTTTTTT. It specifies CASSSGTDNTGELFF.

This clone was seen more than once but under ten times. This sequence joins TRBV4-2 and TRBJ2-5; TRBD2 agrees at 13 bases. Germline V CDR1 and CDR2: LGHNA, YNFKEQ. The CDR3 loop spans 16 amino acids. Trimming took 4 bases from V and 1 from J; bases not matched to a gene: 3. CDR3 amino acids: CASSPGLAGVQETQYF. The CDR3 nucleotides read TGTGCCAGCAGCCCTGGACTAGCGGGGGTCCAAGAGACCCAGTACTTC.

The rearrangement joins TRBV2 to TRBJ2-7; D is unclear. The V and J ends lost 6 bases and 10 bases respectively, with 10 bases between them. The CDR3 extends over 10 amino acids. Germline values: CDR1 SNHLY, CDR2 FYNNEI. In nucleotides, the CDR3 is TGTGCCAGCAGCGAAACCGTTCAGTACTTC. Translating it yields CASSETVQYF.

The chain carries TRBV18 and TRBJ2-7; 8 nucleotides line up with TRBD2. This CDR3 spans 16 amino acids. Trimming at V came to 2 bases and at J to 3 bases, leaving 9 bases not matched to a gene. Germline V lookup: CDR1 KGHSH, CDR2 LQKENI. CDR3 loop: CASSPVRRGDHYEQYF. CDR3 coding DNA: TGTGCCAGCTCACCAGTAAGGCGGGGGGACCACTACGAGCAGTACTTC.

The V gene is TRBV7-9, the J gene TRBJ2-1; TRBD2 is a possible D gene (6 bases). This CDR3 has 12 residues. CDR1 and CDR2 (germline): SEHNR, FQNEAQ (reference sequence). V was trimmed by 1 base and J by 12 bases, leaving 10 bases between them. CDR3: CASSLEEGGQFF. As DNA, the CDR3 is TGTGCCAGCAGCTTAGAAGAGGGAGGGCAGTTCTTC. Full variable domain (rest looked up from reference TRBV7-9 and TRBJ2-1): DTGVSQNPRHKITKRGQNVTFRCDPISEHNRLYWYRQTLGQGPEFLTYFQNEAQLEKSRLLSDRFSAERPKGSFSTLEIQRTEQGDSAMYLCASSLEEGGQFFGPGTRLTVL.

CDR3 in amino acids: CASSSGETQYF. The CDR3 DNA reads TGTGCCAGCAGCTCCGGAGAGACCCAGTACTTC. V and J are TRBV11-2 and TRBJ2-5; no clear D. This CDR3 is 11 amino acids long. Trimming pared 4 bases from V and 4 bases from J, leaving 4 bases between. Per germline, CDR1 SGHAT and CDR2 FQNNGV.

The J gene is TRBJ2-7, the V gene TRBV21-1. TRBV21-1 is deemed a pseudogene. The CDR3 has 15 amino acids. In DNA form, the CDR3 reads TGTGCCAGCAGTGCCTCTATACACGTGTTAGACGAGCAGTACTTC. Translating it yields CASSASIHVLDEQYF.

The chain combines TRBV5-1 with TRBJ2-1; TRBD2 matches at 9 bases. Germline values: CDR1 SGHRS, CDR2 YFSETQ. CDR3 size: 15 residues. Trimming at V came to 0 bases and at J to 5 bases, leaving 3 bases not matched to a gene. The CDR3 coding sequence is TGCGCCAGCAGCTTGGTGACTAGCGGACACAATGAGCAGTTCTTC. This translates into CASSLVTSGHNEQFF.

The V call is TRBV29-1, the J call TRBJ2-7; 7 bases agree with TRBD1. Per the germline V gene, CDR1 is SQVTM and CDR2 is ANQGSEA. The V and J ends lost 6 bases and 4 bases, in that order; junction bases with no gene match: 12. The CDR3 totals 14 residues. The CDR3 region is CSVESRGSPYEQYF. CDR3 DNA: TGCAGCGTAGAGAGCAGGGGGAGCCCATACGAGCAGTACTTC.

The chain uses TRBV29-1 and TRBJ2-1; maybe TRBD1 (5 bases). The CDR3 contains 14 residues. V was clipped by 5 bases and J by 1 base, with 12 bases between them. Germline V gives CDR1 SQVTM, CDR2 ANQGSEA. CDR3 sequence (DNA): TGCAGCGTTCGAACAGGCGAATCCTACAATGAGCAGTTCTTC. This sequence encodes CSVRTGESYNEQFF.

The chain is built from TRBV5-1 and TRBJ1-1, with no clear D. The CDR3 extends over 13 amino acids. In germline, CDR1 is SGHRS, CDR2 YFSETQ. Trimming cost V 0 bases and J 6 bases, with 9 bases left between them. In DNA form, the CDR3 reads TGCGCCAGCAGCTTGGGCCTGGGGTCTGAAGCTTTCTTT. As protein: CASSLGLGSEAFF.

As DNA, the CDR3 is TGTGCCAGCGCCCCCTCGGGCCTAGCGGGGGGGCCAAACGAGCAGTACTTC. Translated: CASAPSGLAGGPNEQYF. V is TRBV7-3 and J is TRBJ2-7; TRBD2 agrees at 12 bases. The CDR3 has 17 residues. Trimming removed 8 bases from V and 5 bases from J; junction bases left unmatched: 16. Germline CDR1 SGHTA, CDR2 FQGTGA.

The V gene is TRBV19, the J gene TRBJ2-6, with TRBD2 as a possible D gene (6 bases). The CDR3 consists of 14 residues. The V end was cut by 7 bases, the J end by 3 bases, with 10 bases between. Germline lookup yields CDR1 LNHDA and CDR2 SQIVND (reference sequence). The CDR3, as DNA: TGTGCCAGTACCCGGGACTTTGGGGCCAACGTCCTGACTTTC. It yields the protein CASTRDFGANVLTF. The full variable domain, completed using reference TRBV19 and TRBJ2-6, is DGGITQSPKYLFRKEGQNVTLSCEQNLNHDAMYWYRQDPGQGLRLIYYSQIVNDFQKGDIAEGYSVSREKKESFPLTVTSAQKNPTAFYLCASTRDFGANVLTFGAGSRLTVL.

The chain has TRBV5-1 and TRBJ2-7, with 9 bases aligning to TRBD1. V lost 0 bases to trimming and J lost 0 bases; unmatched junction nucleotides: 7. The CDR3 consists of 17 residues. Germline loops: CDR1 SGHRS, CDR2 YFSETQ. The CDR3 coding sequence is TGCGCCAGCAGCTTGGTTTCAGGACAGGGGACCTCCTACGAGCAGTACTTC. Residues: CASSLVSGQGTSYEQYF.

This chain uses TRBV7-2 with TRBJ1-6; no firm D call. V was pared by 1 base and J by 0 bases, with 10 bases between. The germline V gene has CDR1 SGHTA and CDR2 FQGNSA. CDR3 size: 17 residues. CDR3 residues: CASSLGRGSSYNSPLHF. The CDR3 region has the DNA TGTGCCAGCAGCTTAGGGCGGGGAAGCTCCTATAATTCACCCCTCCACTTT. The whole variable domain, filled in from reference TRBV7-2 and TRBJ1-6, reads GAGVSQSPSNKVTEKGKDVELRCDPISGHTALYWYRQSLGQGLEFLIYFQGNSAPDKSGLPSDRFSAERTGGSVSTLTIQRTQQEDSAVYLCASSLGRGSSYNSPLHFGNGTRLTVT.

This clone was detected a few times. For the CDR3, the DNA is TGTGCCAGCAGCAAAGCCCCGACAGGGTGTTATCAGCCCCAGCATTTT. Its translation is CASSKAPTGCYQPQHF. The chain recombines TRBV21-1 with TRBJ1-5; the table's D gene call, TRBD1, was not cross checked with the DNA. TRBV21-1 is a pseudogene. This CDR3 has 16 amino acids.

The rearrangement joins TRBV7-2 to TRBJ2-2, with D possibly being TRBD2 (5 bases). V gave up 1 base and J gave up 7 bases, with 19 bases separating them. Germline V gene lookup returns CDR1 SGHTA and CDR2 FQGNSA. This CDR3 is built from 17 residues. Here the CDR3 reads CASSLDLAEALGGELFF. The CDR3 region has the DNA TGTGCCAGCAGCTTAGACCTAGCCGAAGCGTTGGGCGGGGAGCTGTTTTTT. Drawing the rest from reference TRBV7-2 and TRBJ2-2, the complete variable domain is GAGVSQSPSNKVTEKGKDVELRCDPISGHTALYWYRQSLGQGLEFLIYFQGNSAPDKSGLPSDRFSAERTGGSVSTLTIQRTQQEDSAVYLCASSLDLAEALGGELFFGEGSRLTVL.

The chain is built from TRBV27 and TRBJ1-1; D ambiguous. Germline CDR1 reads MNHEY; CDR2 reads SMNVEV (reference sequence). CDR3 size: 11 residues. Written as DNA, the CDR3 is TGTACCGGCGTAGGCGGCACTGAAGCTTTCTTT. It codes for CTGVGGTEAFF.

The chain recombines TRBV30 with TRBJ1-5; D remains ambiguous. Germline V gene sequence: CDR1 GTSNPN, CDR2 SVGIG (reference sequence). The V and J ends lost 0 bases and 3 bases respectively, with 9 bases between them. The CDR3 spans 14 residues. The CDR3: CAWSVYRDNQPQHF. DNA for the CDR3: TGTGCCTGGAGTGTCTACAGAGACAATCAGCCCCAGCATTTT.

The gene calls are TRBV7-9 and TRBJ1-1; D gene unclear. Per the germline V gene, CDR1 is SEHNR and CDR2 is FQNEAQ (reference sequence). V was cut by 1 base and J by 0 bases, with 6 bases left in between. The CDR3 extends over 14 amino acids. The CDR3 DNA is TGTGCCAGCAGCTTAGGGCAACTGAACACTGAAGCTTTCTTT. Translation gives CASSLGQLNTEAFF.